This T cell receptor (beta chain) was recorded in a study of T cell responses to AZD1222 COVID-19 vaccine. Whole-study results and caveats: The study found vaccine-associated CD4 TCRs spanning spike, dominant at 160-218 and 743-854. Targeting of unmutated variant regions was reportedly seen in nearly half of spike-specific TCRs. White British donors predominated, females outnumbered males, and clonal diversity was possibly underestimated.

Assay used: immunoSEQ multiplex PCR; TCRdb lists only in-frame clones, some missing. The table records approximately 120,000 clones, around 92% of them present only once. The germline gives CDR1 SGHVS, CDR2 FQNEAQ. This CDR3 is built from 16 residues. J was trimmed by 2 bases and V by 4 bases; bases with no gene match: 7. About this clone itself: Its antigen remains unknown.

The sequencing used peripheral blood, collected on day 0 of AZD1222 vaccination. This chain joins TRBV7-8 and TRBJ2-3; TRBD2 matches at 9 bases. The receptor's source is an adult in good health. The CDR3 loop reads CASSYSPSGDTDTQYF. Written as DNA, the CDR3 is TGTGCCAGCAGCTATAGCCCTAGCGGGGACACAGATACGCAGTATTTT.